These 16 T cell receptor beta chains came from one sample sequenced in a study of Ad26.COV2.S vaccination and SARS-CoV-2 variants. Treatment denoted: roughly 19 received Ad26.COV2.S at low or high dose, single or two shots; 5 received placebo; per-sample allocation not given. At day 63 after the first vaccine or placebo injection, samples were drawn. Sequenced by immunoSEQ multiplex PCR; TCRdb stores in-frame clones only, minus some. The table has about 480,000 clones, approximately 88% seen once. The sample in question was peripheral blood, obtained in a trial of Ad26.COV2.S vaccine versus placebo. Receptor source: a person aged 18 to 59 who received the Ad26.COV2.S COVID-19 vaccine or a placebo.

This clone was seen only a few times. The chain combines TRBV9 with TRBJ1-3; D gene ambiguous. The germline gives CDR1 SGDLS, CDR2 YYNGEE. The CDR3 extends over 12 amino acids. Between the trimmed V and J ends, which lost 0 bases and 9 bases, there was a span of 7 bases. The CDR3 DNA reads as TGTGCCAGCAGCGTAGATTCATTCACCATATATTTT. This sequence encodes CASSVDSFTIYF.

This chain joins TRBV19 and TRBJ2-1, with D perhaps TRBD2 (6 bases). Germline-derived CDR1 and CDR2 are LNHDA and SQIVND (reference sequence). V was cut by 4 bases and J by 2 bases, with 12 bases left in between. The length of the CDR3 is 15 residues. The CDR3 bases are TGTGCCAGTAGTACCAGCGGGTTAACCTACAATGAGCAGTTCTTC. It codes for CASSTSGLTYNEQFF.

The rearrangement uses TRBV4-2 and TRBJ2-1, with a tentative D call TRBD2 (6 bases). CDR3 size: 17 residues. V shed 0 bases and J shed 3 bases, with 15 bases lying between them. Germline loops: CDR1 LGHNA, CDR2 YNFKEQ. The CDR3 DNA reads TGTGCCAGCAGCCAAGAGCCTATGGGACTTCTCTACAATGAGCAGTTCTTC. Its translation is CASSQEPMGLLYNEQFF.

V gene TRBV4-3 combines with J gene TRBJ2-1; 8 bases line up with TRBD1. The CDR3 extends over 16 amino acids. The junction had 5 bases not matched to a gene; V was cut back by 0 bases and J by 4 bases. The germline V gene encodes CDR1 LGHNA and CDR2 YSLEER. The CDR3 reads CASSQEWTGRYNEQFF. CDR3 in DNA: TGCGCCAGCAGCCAAGAGTGGACAGGGCGTTACAATGAGCAGTTCTTC.

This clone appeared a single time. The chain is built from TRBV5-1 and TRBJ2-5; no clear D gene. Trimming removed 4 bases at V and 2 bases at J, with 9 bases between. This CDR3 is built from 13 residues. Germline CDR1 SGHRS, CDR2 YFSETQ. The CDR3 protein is CASSRAPQETQYF. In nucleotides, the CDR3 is TGCGCCAGCAGCAGGGCCCCACAAGAGACCCAGTACTTC. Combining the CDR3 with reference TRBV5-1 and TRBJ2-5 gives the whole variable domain KAGVTQTPRYLIKTRGQQVTLSCSPISGHRSVSWYQQTPGQGLQFLFEYFSETQRNKGNFPGRFSGRQFSNSRSEMNVSTLELGDSALYLCASSRAPQETQYFGPGTRLLVL.

DNA for the CDR3: TGTGCCAGCAGCTGGCTTTCAGGGGCCGCGCGGGGGGAGCAGTTCTTC. This sequence encodes CASSWLSGAARGEQFF. The chain uses TRBV5-5 and TRBJ2-1, with D maybe TRBD2 (7 bases). This CDR3 is built from 16 residues. The V end lost 3 bases, the J end lost 10 bases, and 23 bases lay between the germline ends. Germline V gives CDR1 SGHKS, CDR2 YYEKEE (reference sequence).

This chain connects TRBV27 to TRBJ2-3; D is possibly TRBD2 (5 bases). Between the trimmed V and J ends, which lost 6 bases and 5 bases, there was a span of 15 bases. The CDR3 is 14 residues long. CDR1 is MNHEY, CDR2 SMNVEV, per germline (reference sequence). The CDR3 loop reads CASRRGLGGDTQYF. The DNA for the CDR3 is TGTGCCAGCAGAAGAGGGCTAGGTGGAGATACGCAGTATTTT.

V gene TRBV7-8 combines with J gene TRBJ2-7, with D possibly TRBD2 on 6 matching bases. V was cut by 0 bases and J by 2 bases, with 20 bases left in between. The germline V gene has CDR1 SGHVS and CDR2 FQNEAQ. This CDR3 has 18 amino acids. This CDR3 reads CASSLAAVGGPRAYEQYF. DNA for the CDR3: TGTGCCAGCAGCTTAGCGGCCGTCGGGGGACCAAGGGCCTACGAGCAGTACTTC.

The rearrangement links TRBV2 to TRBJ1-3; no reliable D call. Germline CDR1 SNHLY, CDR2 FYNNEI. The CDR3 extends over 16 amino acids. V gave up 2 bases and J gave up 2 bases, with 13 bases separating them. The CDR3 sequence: CASSETSVWAGNTIYF. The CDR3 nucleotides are TGTGCCAGCAGTGAAACCTCGGTCTGGGCTGGAAACACCATATATTTT. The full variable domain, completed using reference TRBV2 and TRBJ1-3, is EPEVTQTPSHQVTQMGQEVILRCVPISNHLYFYWYRQILGQKVEFLVSFYNNEISEKSEIFDDQFSVERPDGSNFTLKIRSTKLEDSAMYFCASSETSVWAGNTIYFGEGSWLTVV.

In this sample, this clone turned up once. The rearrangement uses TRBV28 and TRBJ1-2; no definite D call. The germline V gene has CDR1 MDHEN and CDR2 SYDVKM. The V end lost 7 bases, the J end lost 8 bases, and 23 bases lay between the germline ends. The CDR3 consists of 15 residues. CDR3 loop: CASTPGGRILEGYTF. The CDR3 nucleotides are TGTGCCAGCACCCCGGGAGGAAGGATATTGGAGGGCTACACCTTC.

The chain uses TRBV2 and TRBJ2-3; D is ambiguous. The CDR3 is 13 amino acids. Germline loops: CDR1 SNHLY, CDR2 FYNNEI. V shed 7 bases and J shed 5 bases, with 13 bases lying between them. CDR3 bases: TGTGCCAGCACTAACCAACTCGGAGATACGCAGTATTTT. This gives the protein CASTNQLGDTQYF.

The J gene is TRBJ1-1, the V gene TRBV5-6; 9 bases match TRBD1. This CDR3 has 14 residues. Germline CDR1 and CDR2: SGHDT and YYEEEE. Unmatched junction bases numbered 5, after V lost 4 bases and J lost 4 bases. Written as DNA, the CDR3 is TGTGCCAGCAGCCAGAACAGGGGGCGCACTGAAGCTTTCTTT. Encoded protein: CASSQNRGRTEAFF. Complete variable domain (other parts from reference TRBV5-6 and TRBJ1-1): DAGVTQSPTHLIKTRGQQVTLRCSPKSGHDTVSWYQQALGQGPQFIFQYYEEEERQRGNFPDRFSGHQFPNYSSELNVNALLLGDSALYLCASSQNRGRTEAFFGQGTRLTVV.

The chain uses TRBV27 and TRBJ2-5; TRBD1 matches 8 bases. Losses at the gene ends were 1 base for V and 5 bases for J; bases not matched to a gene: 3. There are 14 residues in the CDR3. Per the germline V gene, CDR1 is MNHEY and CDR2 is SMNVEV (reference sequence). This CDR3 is CASSLLGQGETQYF. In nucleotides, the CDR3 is TGTGCCAGCAGTTTATTAGGACAGGGTGAGACCCAGTACTTC.

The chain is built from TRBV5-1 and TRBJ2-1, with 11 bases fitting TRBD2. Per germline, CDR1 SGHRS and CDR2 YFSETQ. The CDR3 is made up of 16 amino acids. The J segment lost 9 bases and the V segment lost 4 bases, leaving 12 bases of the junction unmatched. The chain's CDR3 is CASSRSLAGAPGEQFF. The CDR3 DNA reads TGCGCCAGCAGCCGTTCACTAGCGGGAGCTCCGGGTGAGCAGTTCTTC.

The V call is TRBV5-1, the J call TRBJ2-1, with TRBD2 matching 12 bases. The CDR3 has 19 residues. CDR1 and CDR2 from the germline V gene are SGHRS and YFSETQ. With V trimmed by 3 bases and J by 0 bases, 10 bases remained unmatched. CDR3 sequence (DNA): TGCGCCAGCAGCTGGGGACTAGCGGGCGGGACAAGCTCCTACAATGAGCAGTTCTTC. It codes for CASSWGLAGGTSSYNEQFF. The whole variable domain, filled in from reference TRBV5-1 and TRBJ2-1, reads KAGVTQTPRYLIKTRGQQVTLSCSPISGHRSVSWYQQTPGQGLQFLFEYFSETQRNKGNFPGRFSGRQFSNSRSEMNVSTLELGDSALYLCASSWGLAGGTSSYNEQFFGPGTRLTVL.

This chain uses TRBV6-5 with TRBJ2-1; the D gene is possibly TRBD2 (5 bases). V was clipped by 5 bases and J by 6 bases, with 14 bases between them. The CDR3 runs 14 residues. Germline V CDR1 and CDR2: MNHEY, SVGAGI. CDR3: CASSQLWRVNEQFF. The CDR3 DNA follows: TGTGCCAGCAGTCAGCTGTGGCGGGTCAATGAGCAGTTCTTC.